The 30 T cell receptor beta chains given below trace back to one sample, sequenced in a study of vaccination and CD4 T cells after COVID-19. Oncomine TCR Beta short-read sequencing was applied to DNA from cultured CD4+ T cells. TCRdb independently ran MiXCR on the PCR reads; one entry per CDR3 protein. The data contain some 17,000 distinct CDR3 sequences, about 42% of them singletons. What these receptors recognize is not known. The sample's treatment: roughly nine-day PBMC culture with coronavirus spike peptide pools or control peptides (ViraFEST assay). Sequenced material: CD4+ T cells from blood, cultured in vitro, taken before SARS-CoV-2 vaccination. The receptors originated from a human donor who received a COVID-19 vaccine.

The CDR3 DNA is TGTGCCAGCAGTCCCCGGACAGACGAAGAGACCCAGTACTTC. Translating it yields CASSPRTDEETQYF. The V and J genes are TRBV25-1 and TRBJ2-5; the D gene is possibly TRBD1 (6 bases). Germline-derived CDR1 and CDR2 are MGHDK and SYGVNS. The CDR3 has 14 amino acids. V was clipped by 5 bases and J by 3 bases, with 13 bases between them.

This clonotype has just one count. The chain is built from TRBV6-1 and TRBJ2-7; 11 bases are shared with TRBD2. The CDR3 has 20 residues. V was pared by 2 bases and J by 3 bases, with 18 bases of the junction left unmatched. Germline CDR1 reads MNHNS; CDR2 reads SASEGT. This CDR3 is CASSEFLLAGELYPIYEQYF. For the CDR3, the DNA is TGTGCCAGCAGTGAATTTCTACTAGCGGGGGAGTTATACCCAATCTACGAGCAGTACTTC.

The chain has TRBV12-5 and TRBJ1-5, with 11 bases aligning to TRBD1. Germline lookup yields CDR1 LGHNT and CDR2 FRNRAP. Germline trimming cut 5 bases from V and 2 bases from J; bases unmatched to any gene: 11. This CDR3 has 18 amino acids. Here the CDR3 reads CASGATDRGLERNQPQHF. CDR3 coding DNA: TGTGCTAGTGGTGCCACGGACAGGGGGCTGGAGCGCAATCAGCCCCAGCATTTT.

The J gene is TRBJ1-2, the V gene TRBV5-1; D is ambiguous. This CDR3 comprises 15 residues. The V gene lost 4 bases and the J gene lost 6 bases, with 19 bases spanning the gap. CDR1 is SGHRS and CDR2 is YFSETQ in the germline V gene. CDR3 amino acids: CASSLSFARNHGYTF. The CDR3, as DNA: TGCGCCAGCAGCCTGAGTTTCGCCAGGAACCATGGCTACACCTTC.

This clonotype appeared a few times. The V and J genes are TRBV21-1 and TRBJ1-1. TRBV21-1 is a known pseudogene. The length of the CDR3 is 17 residues. The CDR3 protein is CASSKTPSAGRRTEAFF. DNA of the CDR3: TGTGCCAGCAGCAAAACACCTTCGGCAGGGAGGAGGACTGAAGCTTTCTTT.

V usage is TRBV9 and J usage is TRBJ2-5, with D possibly being TRBD2 (6 bases). The V and J ends lost 0 bases and 5 bases respectively, with 11 bases between them. Germline-derived CDR1 and CDR2 are SGDLS and YYNGEE. The CDR3 is 14 amino acids. The CDR3 DNA reads as TGTGCCAGCAGCGTAGAGGCAGGGAGGGAGACCCAGTACTTC. It encodes CASSVEAGRETQYF.

The chain has TRBV25-1 and TRBJ1-2; the D gene is possibly TRBD1 (6 bases). CDR1 is MGHDK, CDR2 SYGVNS, per germline. V lost 3 bases and J lost 8, with 19 bases in between. The CDR3 is 15 residues long. The CDR3 spells CASSDQFGRGNGYTF. The CDR3 DNA is TGTGCCAGCAGTGACCAATTCGGCAGGGGCAACGGCTACACCTTC.

The gene calls are TRBV18 and TRBJ1-3; the match to TRBD1 covers 7 bases. Unmatched junction bases numbered 6, after V lost 2 bases and J lost 5 bases. Germline V lookup: CDR1 KGHSH, CDR2 LQKENI. The CDR3 runs 15 residues. CDR3 residues: CASSPRQGSRNTIYF. The CDR3 DNA reads TGTGCCAGCTCACCAAGACAGGGATCACGAAACACCATATATTTT.

DNA of the CDR3: TGCAGTGCTCGTTTGGGCCCAAGGGGTAATTCACCCCTCCACTTT. Translation: CSARLGPRGNSPLHF. The gene calls are TRBV20-1 and TRBJ1-6, with D perhaps TRBD1 (5 bases). Trimming stripped 5 bases from V and 6 bases from J, with 17 bases between. CDR3 length: 15 amino acids. CDR1 and CDR2 from the germline V gene are DFQATT and SNEGSKA (reference sequence).

This chain joins TRBV20-1 and TRBJ1-1; D is unresolved. The CDR3 has 13 residues. CDR1 DFQATT and CDR2 SNEGSKA come from the germline V gene (reference sequence). Trimming cost V 1 base and J 4 bases, with 10 bases left between them. The CDR3: CSARGQTPTEAFF. CDR3 coding DNA: TGCAGTGCTAGAGGACAAACCCCCACTGAAGCTTTCTTT.

This clonotype was picked up one time. This chain uses TRBV2 with TRBJ1-1; 7 nucleotides align to TRBD1. V was clipped by 7 bases and J by 0 bases; unmatched bases: 23. The CDR3 sequence is 20 residues long. Per germline, CDR1 SNHLY and CDR2 FYNNEI. The CDR3 spells CASTPRFRLAQGILNTEAFF. DNA for the CDR3: TGTGCCAGCACACCGCGATTTCGCCTTGCACAGGGGATCTTGAACACTGAAGCTTTCTTT. Looking up the rest from reference TRBV2 and TRBJ1-1 gives the full variable domain: EPEVTQTPSHQVTQMGQEVILRCVPISNHLYFYWYRQILGQKVEFLVSFYNNEISEKSEIFDDQFSVERPDGSNFTLKIRSTKLEDSAMYFCASTPRFRLAQGILNTEAFFGQGTRLTVV.

About this clonotype itself: An end of the junction differs from the germline gene, which may be a read error. The genes are TRBV7-3 and TRBJ1-1; D remains unclear. This CDR3 has 14 amino acids. Germline loops: CDR1 SGHTA, CDR2 FQGTGA. Written as DNA, the CDR3 is TGTGCCAGCAGCTTGACGGTAACTTCCTGTGAAGCCTTCTTT. It translates to CASSLTVTSCEAFF.

The V call is TRBV2, the J call TRBJ2-7; 9 bases fit TRBD2. Looked up from germline, CDR1 is SNHLY and CDR2 is FYNNEI. The CDR3 length is 14 residues. V shed 4 bases, J shed 0 bases, and the junction held 1 base outside the gene matches. DNA for the CDR3: TGTGCCAGCAGTGGTAGCGGGGGCTCCTACGAGCAGTACTTC. Protein: CASSGSGGSYEQYF.

The chain is built from TRBV2 and TRBJ1-5; 10 bases align to TRBD1. The CDR3 consists of 14 residues. The germline V gene encodes CDR1 SNHLY and CDR2 FYNNEI. V was clipped by 4 bases and J by 4 bases; unmatched bases: 1. In DNA form, the CDR3 reads TGTGCCAGCAGTGGGGGACAGGGGAATCAGCCCCAGCATTTT. As protein: CASSGGQGNQPQHF.

This clonotype is labeled large. The rearrangement links TRBV7-8 to TRBJ1-2; TRBD1 aligns across 7 bases. The CDR3 loop spans 15 amino acids. V lost 7 bases and J lost 3; bases outside the gene matches: 11. Germline V gene data show CDR1 as SGHVS and CDR2 as FQNEAQ. Here the CDR3 reads CASTDLLQGHYGYTF. The CDR3 DNA sequence: TGTGCCAGCACCGACCTTTTACAGGGGCACTATGGCTACACCTTC.

This clonotype appeared a few times. This chain links TRBV5-1 with TRBJ2-7; D is unclear. Deletions cut 0 bases from V and 0 bases from J, with 10 bases between. Germline assignment: CDR1 SGHRS and CDR2 YFSETQ. The length of the CDR3 is 15 residues. The CDR3 region has the DNA TGCGCCAGCAGCTTGGACCCTGAATCCTCCTACGAGCAGTACTTC. This sequence encodes CASSLDPESSYEQYF.

This clonotype was counted a few times. The gene calls are TRBV11-1 and TRBJ1-2; D gene ambiguous. Germline-derived CDR1 and CDR2 are SGHAT and FQDESV (reference sequence). CDR3 length: 13 amino acids. V was trimmed by 4 bases and J by 5 bases, leaving 11 bases between them. The CDR3 loop is CASSWTRSYGYTF. The CDR3 region has the DNA TGTGCCAGCAGCTGGACCAGGAGTTATGGCTACACCTTC.

The chain combines TRBV7-8 with TRBJ2-3, with 15 bases matching TRBD2. The CDR3 consists of 19 residues. From germline, CDR1 is SGHVS and CDR2 FQNEAQ. Losses at the gene ends were 5 bases for V and 0 bases for J; bases not matched to a gene: 9. The CDR3 reads CASSLRTSGGAASTDTQYF. The CDR3 nucleotides read TGTGCCAGCAGCCTTAGGACTAGCGGGGGGGCCGCTAGCACAGATACGCAGTATTTT.

The CDR3 spells CASSLGGGRKETQYF. In nucleotides, the CDR3 is TGTGCCAGCAGCTTAGGCGGGGGGAGGAAAGAGACCCAGTACTTC. V usage is TRBV7-2 and J usage is TRBJ2-5, with 8 nucleotides matching TRBD2. The germline V gene encodes CDR1 SGHTA and CDR2 FQGNSA. The CDR3 totals 15 residues. V lost 1 base and J lost 3; bases outside the gene matches: 4.

This clonotype was seen just once. This chain links TRBV19 with TRBJ2-7; D is possibly TRBD1 (5 bases). CDR1 is LNHDA, CDR2 SQIVND, per germline (reference sequence). The V end lost 1 base, the J end lost 7 bases, and 11 bases lay between the germline ends. The CDR3 extends over 13 amino acids. The CDR3 DNA follows: TGTGCCAGTAGTATAGCAGGGTTGAGGGAGCAGTACTTC. This gives the protein CASSIAGLREQYF.

This chain connects TRBV21-1 to TRBJ1-5. TRBV21-1 is reported as a pseudogene. The CDR3 is 18 residues long. The chain's CDR3 is CASREGEAGNSVRQPQHF. The CDR3 DNA sequence: TGTGCCAGCAGGGAGGGTGAGGCAGGGAACTCAGTCAGGCAGCCCCAGCATTTT.

This clonotype was detected only once. The genes are TRBV10-3 and TRBJ2-7; a weak D match, TRBD1 (5 bases). CDR3 length equals 14 residues. CDR1 and CDR2 (germline): ENHRY, SYGVKD. V lost 7 bases and J 3 bases, leaving 16 bases between the germline ends. The CDR3 region is CAITQDTEGYEQYF. The DNA for the CDR3 is TGTGCCATCACCCAGGACACCGAAGGCTACGAGCAGTACTTC.

This chain uses TRBV11-3 with TRBJ1-1; unclear D gene. V was pared by 2 bases and J by 7 bases, with 5 bases between. The CDR3 length is 11 residues. Germline CDR1 reads SGHNT; CDR2 reads YENEEA. The CDR3 bases are TGTGCCAGCAGCTTACGGGGTGAAGCTTTCTTT. This encodes CASSLRGEAFF.

The chain combines TRBV14 with TRBJ2-7; the D is unclear. V was trimmed by 4 bases and J by 3 bases, leaving 13 bases between them. Germline values: CDR1 SGHDN, CDR2 FVKESK. This CDR3 region has 14 residues. DNA of the CDR3: TGTGCCAGCAGCCTCGCGGCAGGCTTCTACGAGCAGTACTTC. Amino acid sequence: CASSLAAGFYEQYF.

This rearrangement joins TRBV19 to TRBJ1-3; D not certain. This CDR3 region has 14 residues. Looked up from germline, CDR1 is LNHDA and CDR2 is SQIVND (reference sequence). V gave up 9 bases and J gave up 2 bases, with 14 bases separating them. DNA of the CDR3: TGTGCCAGCGGAACACAGCTCACTGGAAACACCATATATTTT. Its translation is CASGTQLTGNTIYF. The whole variable domain, filled in from reference TRBV19 and TRBJ1-3, reads DGGITQSPKYLFRKEGQNVTLSCEQNLNHDAMYWYRQDPGQGLRLIYYSQIVNDFQKGDIAEGYSVSREKKESFPLTVTSAQKNPTAFYLCASGTQLTGNTIYFGEGSWLTVV.

The J gene is TRBJ1-6, the V gene TRBV19; D gene unclear. The CDR3 loop spans 12 amino acids. V dropped 3 bases and J dropped 8 bases, with 5 bases sitting between them. Germline values: CDR1 LNHDA, CDR2 SQIVND (reference sequence). CDR3 nucleotides: TGTGCCAGTAGTATTGGGGATTCACCCCTCCACTTT. As protein: CASSIGDSPLHF.

This chain connects TRBV20-1 to TRBJ1-2, with D perhaps TRBD1 (5 bases). Germline values: CDR1 DFQATT, CDR2 SNEGSKA (reference sequence). Between the trimmed V and J ends, which lost 3 bases and 4 bases, there was a span of 12 bases. This CDR3 is built from 13 residues. The CDR3 nucleotides read TGCAGTGCTAGGCTGGCGGGGCCCTATGGCTACACCTTC. Translation: CSARLAGPYGYTF.

This clonotype was picked up a small number of times. This chain uses TRBV6-5 with TRBJ2-1; 12 bases fit TRBD1. Germline V gene sequence: CDR1 MNHEY, CDR2 SVGAGI. This CDR3 contains 17 residues. V lost 0 bases, J lost 6 bases, and 6 bases stayed unmatched. CDR3 loop: CASSYSGGQGAINEQFF. The CDR3 DNA is TGTGCCAGCAGTTACTCCGGGGGACAGGGGGCGATCAATGAGCAGTTCTTC.

In DNA, the CDR3 is TGTGCCAGCAGTGAAATGGCTAGCGGGGGGGGGTACCAAGAGACCCAGTACTTC. The encoded protein is CASSEMASGGGYQETQYF. V is TRBV2 and J is TRBJ2-5, with 12 bases lining up with TRBD2. This CDR3 has 18 residues. V gave up 2 bases and J gave up 0 bases; unmatched junction bases: 7. Per the germline V gene, CDR1 is SNHLY and CDR2 is FYNNEI.

This sequence joins TRBV7-9 and TRBJ2-7, with D maybe TRBD2 (7 bases). Germline CDR1 and CDR2: SEHNR and FQNEAQ (reference sequence). The V and J ends lost 2 bases and 5 bases respectively, with 16 bases between them. This CDR3 contains 15 residues. In DNA form, the CDR3 reads TGTGCCAGCAGCTTAACAGGGAGGGTGTCCCACGAGCAGTACTTC. It specifies CASSLTGRVSHEQYF. Complete variable domain (other parts from reference TRBV7-9 and TRBJ2-7): DTGVSQNPRHKITKRGQNVTFRCDPISEHNRLYWYRQTLGQGPEFLTYFQNEAQLEKSRLLSDRFSAERPKGSFSTLEIQRTEQGDSAMYLCASSLTGRVSHEQYFGPGTRLTVT.